Listed below are T cell receptor beta chains from one sample, sequenced in a study of cytomegalovirus exposure and HLA in healthy donors. Sequenced by immunoSEQ multiplex PCR; TCRdb stores in-frame clones only, minus some. The sample lists about 120,000 clones, roughly 80% occurring once. Sequencing used PBMCs. The source of these receptors is a man aged 25-45 years in good health and CMV-seronegative. Both conserved end residues are part of each CDR3. D genes are given only for firm matches. Clone size, where shown, is once, few, many, or a class for clones that have expanded.

J gene	V gene	D gene	clone size	CDR3 protein	CDR3 DNA
TRBJ1-5	TRBV6-5	NA	NA	CASSSDRTINQPQNF	TGTGCCAGCAGTTCGGACAGAACCATCAATCAGCCCCAGAATTTT
TRBJ2-7	TRBV7-2	NA	NA	CASSPLTDYEQYF	TGTGCCAGCAGCCCGTTGACAGACTACGAGCAGTACTTC
TRBJ1-1	TRBV25-1	NA	NA	CASRTPHQPEAFF	TGTGCCAGCCGGACTCCGCACCAACCTGAAGCTTTCTTT
TRBJ1-1	TRBV19	TRBD1	NA	CASSSWTGNTEAFF	TGTGCCAGTAGTTCCTGGACAGGGAACACTGAAGCTTTCTTT
TRBJ2-5	TRBV7-2	TRBD2	NA	CASSYGTSGRGAETQYF	TGTGCCAGCAGCTACGGGACTAGCGGGAGAGGGGCAGAGACCCAGTACTTC
TRBJ2-1	TRBV27	TRBD2	once	CASSWTSGSLDEQFF	TGTGCCAGCAGTTGGACTAGCGGGTCGTTAGATGAGCAGTTCTTC
TRBJ2-3	TRBV9	TRBD2	NA	CASSWEVAGTDTQYF	TGTGCCAGCAGCTGGGAGGTAGCGGGAACCGATACGCAGTATTTT
TRBJ2-2	TRBV21-1	NA	once	CASSKSPSGPNTGELFF	TGTGCCAGCAGCAAATCCCCTAGCGGACCCAACACCGGGGAGCTGTTTTTT
TRBJ2-1	TRBV5-4	TRBD2	NA	CASSLGGRSNEQFF	TGTGCCAGCAGCTTAGGCGGGAGATCCAATGAGCAGTTCTTC
TRBJ2-7	TRBV7-2	TRBD1	NA	CASSLVQGIYEQYF	TGTGCCAGCAGCTTAGTACAGGGGATCTACGAGCAGTACTTC
TRBJ1-1	TRBV5-1	NA	NA	CASSLVGGVNTEAFF	TGCGCCAGCAGCTTGGTCGGAGGAGTTAACACTGAAGCTTTCTTT
TRBJ2-3	TRBV29-1	TRBD2	NA	CSVVSGTADTQYF	TGCAGCGTAGTTAGCGGGACGGCAGATACGCAGTATTTT
TRBJ2-7	TRBV2	NA	NA	CASSEARQRSSYEQYF	TGTGCCAGCAGTGAAGCGCGTCAGCGGTCGTCCTACGAGCAGTACTTC
TRBJ1-1	TRBV6-5	TRBD1	NA	CASRLDRGAEAFF	TGTGCCAGCAGGCTTGACAGGGGAGCTGAAGCTTTCTTT
TRBJ2-6	TRBV14	NA	NA	CASSQVRWGTGANVLTF	TGTGCCAGCAGCCAAGTCCGGTGGGGCACTGGGGCCAACGTCCTGACTTTC
TRBJ1-1	TRBV5-8	NA	NA	CASSLASGLGQVWTEAFF	TGTGCCAGCAGCTTGGCGTCGGGACTGGGGCAGGTATGGACTGAAGCTTTCTTT
TRBJ2-1	TRBV11-3	NA	NA	CASSFGRTSYNEQFF	TGTGCCAGCAGCTTTGGGCGGACTTCCTACAATGAGCAGTTCTTC
TRBJ2-5	TRBV7-2	NA	NA	CASSPRGGQGATQYF	TGTGCCAGCAGCCCCCGGGGGGGACAGGGCGCGACCCAGTACTTC